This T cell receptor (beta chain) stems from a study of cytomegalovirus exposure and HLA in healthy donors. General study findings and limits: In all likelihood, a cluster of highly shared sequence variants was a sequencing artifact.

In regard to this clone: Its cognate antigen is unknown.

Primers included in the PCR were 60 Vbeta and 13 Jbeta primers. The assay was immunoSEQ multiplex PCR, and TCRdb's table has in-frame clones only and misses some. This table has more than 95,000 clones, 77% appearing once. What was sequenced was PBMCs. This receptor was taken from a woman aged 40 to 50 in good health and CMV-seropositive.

The CDR3 bases are TGTGCCAGCAGCTTAGAGCGCGGGACTGAAGCTTTCTTT. It codes for CASSLERGTEAFF. The chain employs TRBV11-2 and TRBJ1-1; D gene unclear. The CDR3 contains 13 residues. With 0 bases removed from V and 5 bases from J, the gap between germline ends came to 7 bases. Germline assignment: CDR1 SGHAT and CDR2 FQNNGV.